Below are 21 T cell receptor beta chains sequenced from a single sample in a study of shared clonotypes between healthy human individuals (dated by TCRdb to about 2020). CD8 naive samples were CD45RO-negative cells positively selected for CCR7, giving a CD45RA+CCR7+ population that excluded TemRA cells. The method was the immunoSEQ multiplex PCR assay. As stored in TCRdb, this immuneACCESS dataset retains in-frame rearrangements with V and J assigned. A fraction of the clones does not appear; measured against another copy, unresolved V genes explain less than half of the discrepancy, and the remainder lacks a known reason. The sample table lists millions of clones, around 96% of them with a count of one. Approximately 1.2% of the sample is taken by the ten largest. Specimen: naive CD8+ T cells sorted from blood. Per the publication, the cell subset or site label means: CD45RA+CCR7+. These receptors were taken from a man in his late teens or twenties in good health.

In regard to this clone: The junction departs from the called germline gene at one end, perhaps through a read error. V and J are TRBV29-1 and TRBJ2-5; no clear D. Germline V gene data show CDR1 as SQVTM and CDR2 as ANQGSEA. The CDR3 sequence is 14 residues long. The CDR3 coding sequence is TGCAGCGTCGAAGGCCTAGACGGCGCAGAGACCCAGTACTTC. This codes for CSVEGLDGAETQYF.

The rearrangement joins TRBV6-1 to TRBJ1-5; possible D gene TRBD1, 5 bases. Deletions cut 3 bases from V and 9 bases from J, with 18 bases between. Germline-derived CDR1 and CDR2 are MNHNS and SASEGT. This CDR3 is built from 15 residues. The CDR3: CASSEDQGTQRPQHF. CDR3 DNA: TGTGCCAGCAGTGAGGACCAAGGGACTCAAAGGCCCCAGCATTTT.

CDR3: CASSEIGTANYEQYF. CDR3 nucleotides: TGTGCCAGCAGTGAAATCGGGACAGCGAATTACGAGCAGTACTTC. This chain links TRBV6-1 with TRBJ2-7; 7 nucleotides align to TRBD1. Germline CDR1 is MNHNS and CDR2 is SASEGT. This CDR3 is 15 amino acids long. The J segment lost 4 bases and the V segment lost 2 bases, leaving 8 bases of the junction unmatched.

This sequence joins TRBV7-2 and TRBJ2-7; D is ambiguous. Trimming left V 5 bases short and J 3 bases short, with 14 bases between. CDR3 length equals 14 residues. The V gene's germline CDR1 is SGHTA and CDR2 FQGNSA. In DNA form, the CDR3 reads TGTGCCAGCAGCCCTTGGACGGTGAACTACGAGCAGTACTTC. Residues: CASSPWTVNYEQYF. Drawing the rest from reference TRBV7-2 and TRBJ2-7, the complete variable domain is GAGVSQSPSNKVTEKGKDVELRCDPISGHTALYWYRQSLGQGLEFLIYFQGNSAPDKSGLPSDRFSAERTGGSVSTLTIQRTQQEDSAVYLCASSPWTVNYEQYFGPGTRLTVT.

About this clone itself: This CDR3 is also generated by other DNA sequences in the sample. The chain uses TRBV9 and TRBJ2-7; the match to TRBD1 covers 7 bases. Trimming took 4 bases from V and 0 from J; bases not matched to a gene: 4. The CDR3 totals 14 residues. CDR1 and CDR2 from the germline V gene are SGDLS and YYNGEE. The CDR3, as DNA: TGTGCCAGCAGCTTAGGGGACAGCTCCTACGAGCAGTACTTC. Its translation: CASSLGDSSYEQYF.

In DNA form, the CDR3 reads TGCGCCAGCAGCCATGGCCCGGGACAGGGGGCCTATGGTACTGAAGCTTTCTTT. Translation: CASSHGPGQGAYGTEAFF. V and J are TRBV4-1 and TRBJ1-1; 12 bases agree with TRBD1. Trimming took 3 bases from V and 5 from J; bases not matched to a gene: 13. Germline CDR1 MGHRA, CDR2 YSYEKL. The CDR3 extends over 18 amino acids.

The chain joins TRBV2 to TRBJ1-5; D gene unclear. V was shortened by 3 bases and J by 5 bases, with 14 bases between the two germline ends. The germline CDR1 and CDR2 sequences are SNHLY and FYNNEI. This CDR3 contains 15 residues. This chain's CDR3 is CASSDVVGTHQPQHF. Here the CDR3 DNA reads TGTGCCAGCAGTGACGTTGTGGGCACGCATCAGCCCCAGCATTTT.

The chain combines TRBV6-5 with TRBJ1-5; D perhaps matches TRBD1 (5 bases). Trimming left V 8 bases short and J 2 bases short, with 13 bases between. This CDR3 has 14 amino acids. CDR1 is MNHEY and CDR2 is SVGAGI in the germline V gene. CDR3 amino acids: CASRGGEGNQPQHF. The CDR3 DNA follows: TGTGCCAGCCGCGGAGGGGAGGGCAATCAGCCCCAGCATTTT.

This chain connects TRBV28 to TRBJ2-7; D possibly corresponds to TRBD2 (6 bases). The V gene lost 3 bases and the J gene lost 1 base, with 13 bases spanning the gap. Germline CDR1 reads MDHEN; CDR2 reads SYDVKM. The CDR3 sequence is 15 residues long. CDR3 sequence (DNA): TGTGCCAGCAGTTTCCCGGGGGAGCGATCCTACGAGCAGTACTTC. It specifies CASSFPGERSYEQYF.

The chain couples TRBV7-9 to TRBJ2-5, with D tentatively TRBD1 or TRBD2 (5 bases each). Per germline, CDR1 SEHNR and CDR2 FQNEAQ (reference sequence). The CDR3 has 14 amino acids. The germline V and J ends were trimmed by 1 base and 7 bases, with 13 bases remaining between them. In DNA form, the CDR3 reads TGTGCCAGCAGCTTAGGGGACGCCTGGAGGACCCAGTACTTC. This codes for CASSLGDAWRTQYF.

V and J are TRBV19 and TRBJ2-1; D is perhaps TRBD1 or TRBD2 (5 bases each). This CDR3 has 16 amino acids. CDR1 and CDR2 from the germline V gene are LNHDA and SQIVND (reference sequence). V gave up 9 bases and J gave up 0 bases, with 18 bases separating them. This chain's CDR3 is CASGPRDASSYNEQFF. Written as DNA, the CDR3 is TGTGCCAGCGGCCCCCGGGACGCAAGCTCCTACAATGAGCAGTTCTTC.

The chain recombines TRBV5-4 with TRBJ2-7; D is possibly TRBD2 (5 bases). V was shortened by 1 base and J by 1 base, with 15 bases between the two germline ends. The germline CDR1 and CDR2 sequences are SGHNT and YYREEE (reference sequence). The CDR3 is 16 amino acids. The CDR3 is CASSLLASPSSYEQYF. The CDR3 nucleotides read TGTGCCAGCAGCTTGTTGGCTAGCCCCTCTTCCTACGAGCAGTACTTC.

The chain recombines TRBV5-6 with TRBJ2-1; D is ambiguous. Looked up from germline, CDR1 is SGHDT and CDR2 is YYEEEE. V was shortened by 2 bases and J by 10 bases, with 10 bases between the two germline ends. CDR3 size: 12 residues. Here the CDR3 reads CASSLSRREQFF. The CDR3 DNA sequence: TGTGCCAGCAGCTTAAGCCGACGCGAGCAGTTCTTC.

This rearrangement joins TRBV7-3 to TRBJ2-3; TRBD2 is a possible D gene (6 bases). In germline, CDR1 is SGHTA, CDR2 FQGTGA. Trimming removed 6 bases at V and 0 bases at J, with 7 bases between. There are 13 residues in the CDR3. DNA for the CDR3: TGTGCCAGCAGGGCGGGGAGCACAGATACGCAGTATTTT. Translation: CASRAGSTDTQYF.

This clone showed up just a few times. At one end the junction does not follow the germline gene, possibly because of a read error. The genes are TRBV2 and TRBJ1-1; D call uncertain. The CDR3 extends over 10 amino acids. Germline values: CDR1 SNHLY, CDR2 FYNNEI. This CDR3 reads CASSESSEIF. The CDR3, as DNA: TGTGCCAGCAGTGAAAGTTCCGAGATCTTT.

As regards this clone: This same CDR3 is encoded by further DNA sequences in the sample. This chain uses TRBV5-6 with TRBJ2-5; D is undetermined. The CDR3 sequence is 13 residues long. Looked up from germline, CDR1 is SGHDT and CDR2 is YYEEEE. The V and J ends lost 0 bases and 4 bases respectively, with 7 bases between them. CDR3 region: CASSLADGETQYF. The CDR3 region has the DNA TGTGCCAGCAGCTTGGCGGACGGAGAGACCCAGTACTTC.

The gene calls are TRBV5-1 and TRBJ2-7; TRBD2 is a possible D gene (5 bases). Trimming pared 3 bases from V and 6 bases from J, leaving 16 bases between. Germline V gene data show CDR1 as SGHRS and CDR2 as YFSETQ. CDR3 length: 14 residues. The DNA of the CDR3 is TGCGCCAGCAGCTCGGAGGCCAGGAACCTCGAGCAGTACTTC. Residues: CASSSEARNLEQYF.

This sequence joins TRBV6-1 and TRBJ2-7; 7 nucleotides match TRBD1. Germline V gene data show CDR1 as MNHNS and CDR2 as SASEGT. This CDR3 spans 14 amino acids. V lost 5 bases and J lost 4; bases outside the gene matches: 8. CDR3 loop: CASSPQGEGYEQYF. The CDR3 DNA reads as TGTGCCAGCAGTCCCCAGGGGGAAGGATACGAGCAGTACTTC.

The CDR3 region is CASSLGSEGLDAGEQFF. The CDR3 nucleotides are TGTGCCAGCAGCTTAGGTTCGGAAGGACTAGACGCGGGTGAGCAGTTCTTC. The chain recombines TRBV7-9 with TRBJ2-1, with TRBD2 matching over 7 bases. This CDR3 comprises 17 residues. Trimming at V came to 1 base and at J to 9 bases, leaving 15 bases not matched to a gene. Germline lookup yields CDR1 SEHNR and CDR2 FQNEAQ (reference sequence).

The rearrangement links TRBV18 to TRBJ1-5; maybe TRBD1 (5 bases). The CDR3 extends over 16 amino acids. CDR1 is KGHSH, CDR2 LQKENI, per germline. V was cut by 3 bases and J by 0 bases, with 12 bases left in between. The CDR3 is CASSPWGDNSNQPQHF. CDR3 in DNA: TGTGCCAGCTCACCGTGGGGGGATAATAGCAATCAGCCCCAGCATTTT. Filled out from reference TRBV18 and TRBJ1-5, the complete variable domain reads NAGVMQNPRHLVRRRGQEARLRCSPMKGHSHVYWYRQLPEEGLKFMVYLQKENIIDESGMPKERFSAEFPKEGPSILRIQQVVRGDSAAYFCASSPWGDNSNQPQHFGDGTRLSIL.

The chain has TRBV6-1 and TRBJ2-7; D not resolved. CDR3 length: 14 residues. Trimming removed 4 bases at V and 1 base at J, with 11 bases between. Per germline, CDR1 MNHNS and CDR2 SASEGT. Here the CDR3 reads CASSVGLISYEQYF. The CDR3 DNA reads TGTGCCAGCAGTGTTGGTTTAATTTCCTACGAGCAGTACTTC.